This T cell receptor (beta chain) derives from a study of yellow fever vaccine responses in identical twins. There are 14 residues in the CDR3. Germline V gene sequence: CDR1 MGHRA, CDR2 YSYEKL. The V end lost 0 bases, the J end lost 2 bases, and 8 bases lay between the germline ends. TCRdb redid the calling of the RT-PCR reads with MiXCR, one entry per CDR3 protein. Among about 3,600 distinct CDR3 sequences listed, roughly two thirds were seen once. Sample: T cells from blood (PBMCs), unsorted or a sorted subset (not recorded which), taken before or after yellow fever vaccination (not recorded which). The V call is TRBV4-1, the J call TRBJ2-7; no firm D call. This TCR came from a woman between 18 and 30 years old who received the yellow fever vaccine. The chain's CDR3 is CASSQEGIPYEQYF. The CDR3 nucleotides are TGCGCCAGCAGCCAAGAGGGCATCCCCTACGAGCAGTACTTC.